These 13 T cell receptor beta chains originate from one sample sequenced in a study of human T cells and chemical hapten exposure. Via MiXCR, TCRdb re-called the 5' RACE reads, giving one row per CDR3 protein. The table has 110,000 or so distinct CDR3 sequences, approximately 19% seen once. Unfractionated whole blood yielded the extracted total RNA. These receptors all come from a human donor in good health.

This clonotype was counted between two and nine times. J is TRBJ1-5 and V is TRBV6-1; TRBD1 agrees at 12 bases. Germline V gives CDR1 MNHNS, CDR2 SASEGT. The CDR3 length is 16 residues. After removal of 5 bases from V and 1 base from J, the junction contained 3 bases not matched to a gene. CDR3 in amino acids: CASSLGQGASNQPQHF. CDR3 bases: TGTGCCAGCAGTTTGGGACAGGGGGCAAGCAATCAGCCCCAGCATTTT.

The rearrangement joins TRBV5-6 to TRBJ2-7, with TRBD2 matching 9 bases. The CDR3 has 16 amino acids. J was trimmed by 5 bases and V by 1 base; bases with no gene match: 10. Germline-derived CDR1 and CDR2 are SGHDT and YYEEEE. The CDR3 region has the DNA TGTGCCAGCAGCTTGAAGGCGGGACTAGCCCTCGACGAGCAGTACTTC. Its protein is CASSLKAGLALDEQYF.

The chain employs TRBV28 and TRBJ2-7, with 11 positions matching TRBD2. From germline, CDR1 is MDHEN and CDR2 SYDVKM. The V gene end was trimmed by 3 bases and the J gene end by 0 bases; junction bases not matched to a gene: 4. CDR3 length: 16 residues. CDR3 sequence (DNA): TGTGCCAGCAGTTTGACTAGCGGGATGTCCTCCTACGAGCAGTACTTC. Translating it yields CASSLTSGMSSYEQYF. Variable domain in full (rest from reference TRBV28 and TRBJ2-7): DVKVTQSSRYLVKRTGEKVFLECVQDMDHENMFWYRQDPGLGLRLIYFSYDVKMKEKGDIPEGYSVSREKKERFSLILESASTNQTSMYLCASSLTSGMSSYEQYFGPGTRLTVT.

The rearrangement joins TRBV5-4 to TRBJ2-5; D call uncertain. V was cut by 4 bases and J by 4 bases, with 8 bases left in between. CDR1 and CDR2 from the germline V gene are SGHNT and YYREEE (reference sequence). This CDR3 spans 12 amino acids. The chain's CDR3 is CASSLPRETQYF. CDR3 sequence (DNA): TGTGCCAGCAGCCTGCCACGAGAGACCCAGTACTTC.

This clonotype was observed a handful of times. The chain has TRBV7-9 and TRBJ2-5; 16 bases agree with TRBD2. CDR1 SEHNR and CDR2 FQNEAQ come from the germline V gene (reference sequence). The CDR3 has 18 residues. Germline trimming cut 4 bases from V and 1 base from J; bases unmatched to any gene: 6. The CDR3 is CASSSPGLAGGSQETQYF. As DNA, the CDR3 is TGTGCCAGCAGCTCTCCGGGACTAGCGGGAGGGAGCCAAGAGACCCAGTACTTC.

This clonotype was counted a few times. V is TRBV29-1 and J is TRBJ2-1, with D uncertain. The CDR3 runs 14 residues. Trimming pared 3 bases from V and 0 bases from J, leaving 9 bases between. Germline lookup yields CDR1 SQVTM and CDR2 ANQGSEA. CDR3 loop: CSVDSPSSYNEQFF. In DNA, the CDR3 is TGCAGCGTTGACAGTCCGAGCTCCTACAATGAGCAGTTCTTC.

The genes are TRBV29-1 and TRBJ2-7; TRBD2 agrees at 7 bases. The length of the CDR3 is 12 residues. Germline V gives CDR1 SQVTM, CDR2 ANQGSEA. With V trimmed by 1 base and J by 5 bases, 2 bases remained unmatched. This CDR3 reads CSVEVGGDEQYF. In nucleotides, the CDR3 is TGCAGCGTTGAAGTTGGGGGGGACGAGCAGTACTTC.

This clonotype was detected once. The rearrangement uses TRBV5-6 and TRBJ1-5; TRBD1 agrees at 7 bases. J lost 4 bases, V lost 3 bases, and 4 bases had no gene match. There are 14 residues in the CDR3. The germline CDR1 and CDR2 sequences are SGHDT and YYEEEE. Here the CDR3 DNA reads TGTGCCAGCAGCTCAGCGACAGGGAATCAGCCCCAGCATTTT. Its protein product is CASSSATGNQPQHF.

This sequence joins TRBV28 and TRBJ2-7, with D hard to call. This CDR3 is built from 13 residues. The V and J ends lost 3 bases and 4 bases respectively, with 10 bases between them. The germline gives CDR1 MDHEN, CDR2 SYDVKM. The CDR3 DNA sequence: TGTGCCAGCAGTTTCCCCCAGTTATACGAGCAGTACTTC. The encoded protein is CASSFPQLYEQYF.

This rearrangement joins TRBV10-3 to TRBJ2-3; D may be TRBD2 (6 bases). The germline gives CDR1 ENHRY, CDR2 SYGVKD. V dropped 3 bases and J dropped 0 bases, with 19 bases sitting between them. CDR3 length equals 18 residues. The CDR3 sequence: CAISDGGRKSFSTDTQYF. CDR3 sequence (DNA): TGTGCCATCAGTGATGGAGGGAGGAAATCGTTTAGCACAGATACGCAGTATTTT.

This clonotype was picked up a small number of times. The V call is TRBV5-6, the J call TRBJ1-5; D may be TRBD1 (5 bases). Trimming removed 2 bases from V and 2 bases from J, with 11 bases in between. Germline CDR1 is SGHDT and CDR2 is YYEEEE. This CDR3 region has 15 residues. The CDR3 region has the DNA TGTGCCAGCAGCTTACGTCGAGGGGGCAATCAGCCCCAGCATTTT. This sequence encodes CASSLRRGGNQPQHF. Full variable domain (outside the CDR3, taken from reference TRBV5-6 and TRBJ1-5): DAGVTQSPTHLIKTRGQQVTLRCSPKSGHDTVSWYQQALGQGPQFIFQYYEEEERQRGNFPDRFSGHQFPNYSSELNVNALLLGDSALYLCASSLRRGGNQPQHFGDGTRLSIL.

CDR3 bases: TGCGCCAGCAGCTTCCTTACTAAACTAGCCGAGACGTACAATGAGCAGTTCTTC. As protein: CASSFLTKLAETYNEQFF. V usage is TRBV5-1 and J usage is TRBJ2-1; D is possibly TRBD2 (6 bases). Germline-derived CDR1 and CDR2 are SGHRS and YFSETQ. V lost 2 bases and J 4 bases, leaving 22 bases between the germline ends. The CDR3 is made up of 18 amino acids.

V gene TRBV6-1 combines with J gene TRBJ2-1, with D hard to call. CDR1 and CDR2 from the germline V gene are MNHNS and SASEGT. Trimming took 9 bases from V and 9 from J, leaving 18 bases between them. The length of the CDR3 is 13 residues. The CDR3 coding sequence is TGTGCCAGGCGGCCCCCGGCCCACGGTGAGCAGTTCTTC. As protein: CARRPPAHGEQFF.